These 24 T cell receptor beta chains came from one sample sequenced in a study of blood T cell repertoires in COVID-19. Repertoires were generated with immunoSEQ multiplex PCR, while TCRdb's copy carries only in-frame clones and drops some. The table includes about 99,000 clones, around 89% detected once. The sample was peripheral blood. The receptors derive from a woman aged 55-69 years with acute or convalescent COVID-19.

V gene TRBV6-5 combines with J gene TRBJ2-7; D is possibly TRBD1 (6 bases). V shed 6 bases and J shed 2 bases, with 11 bases lying between them. The CDR3 is made up of 13 amino acids. Germline CDR1 and CDR2: MNHEY and SVGAGI. CDR3 sequence: CASRQTGTYEQYF. The CDR3 nucleotides read TGTGCCAGCAGACAGACAGGAACCTACGAGCAGTACTTC.

This clone came up once. This chain uses TRBV9 with TRBJ2-3; TRBD2 aligns across 11 bases. This CDR3 region has 16 residues. CDR1 is SGDLS and CDR2 is YYNGEE in the germline V gene. The ends lost 4 bases at V and 4 bases at J; junction bases unmatched: 8. CDR3 DNA sequence: TGTGCCAGCAGCAAACGTAGCGGGAGGGCCCCAGATACGCAGTATTTT. As protein: CASSKRSGRAPDTQYF.

Here the CDR3 DNA reads TGTGCCAGCAGTCTCACGCAGGGCAGGAACACCGGGGAGCTGTTTTTT. This gives the protein CASSLTQGRNTGELFF. The genes are TRBV6-2 or TRBV6-3 and TRBJ2-2; TRBD1 is a possible D gene (5 bases). The CDR3 covers 16 residues. The V gene's germline CDR1 is MNHEY and CDR2 SVGEGT. Between the trimmed V and J ends, which lost 5 bases and 1 base, there was a span of 14 bases.

This chain links TRBV24-1 with TRBJ1-2; maybe TRBD1 (6 bases). V lost 4 bases and J lost 5, with 7 bases in between. Germline assignment: CDR1 KGHDR and CDR2 SFDVKD. This CDR3 is built from 12 residues. The CDR3 loop is CATSDRGYGYTF. The CDR3 bases are TGTGCCACCAGTGACAGGGGATATGGCTACACCTTC.

The gene calls are TRBV11-3 and TRBJ1-1; 10 bases are shared with TRBD1. J was trimmed by 10 bases and V by 5 bases; bases with no gene match: 10. The CDR3 consists of 14 residues. Looked up from germline, CDR1 is SGHNT and CDR2 is YENEEA. CDR3 protein: CASSLPGQGSVAFF. In DNA form, the CDR3 reads TGTGCCAGCAGCCTACCGGGACAGGGGAGCGTAGCTTTCTTT.

The chain combines TRBV6-5 with TRBJ2-1; tentatively, D is TRBD2 (5 bases). V was clipped by 2 bases and J by 8 bases, with 16 bases between them. The length of the CDR3 is 15 residues. CDR1 is MNHEY and CDR2 is SVGAGI in the germline V gene. CDR3 coding DNA: TGTGCCAGCAGTTACGAGGGAAGTGAAGGTTATGAGCAGTTCTTC. Its translation is CASSYEGSEGYEQFF.

The V gene is TRBV3-1 (or the pseudogene TRBV3-2), the J gene TRBJ2-3; 8 positions agree with TRBD2. This CDR3 comprises 16 residues. V lost 0 bases and J lost 4; bases outside the gene matches: 6. CDR1 and CDR2 (germline): LGHDT, YNNKEL (reference sequence). This chain's CDR3 is CASSQEAGAGADTQYF. The CDR3 region has the DNA TGTGCCAGCAGCCAAGAAGCGGGAGCGGGGGCAGATACGCAGTATTTT.

This chain joins TRBV7-3 and TRBJ2-7; 12 bases line up with TRBD2. The trim removed 6 bases at V and 1 base at J, leaving 7 bases unmatched. The CDR3 extends over 16 amino acids. Germline CDR1 reads SGHTA; CDR2 reads FQGTGA. The CDR3 sequence is CASSPGTSGSSYEQYF. CDR3 in DNA: TGTGCCAGCAGTCCCGGGACTAGCGGGTCTTCCTACGAGCAGTACTTC.

This sequence joins TRBV14 and TRBJ2-4; tentatively, D is TRBD1 (5 bases). Germline V gives CDR1 SGHDN, CDR2 FVKESK. The CDR3 spans 13 residues. Trimming left V 5 bases short and J 10 bases short, with 15 bases between. CDR3 residues: CASSSNPGYIQYF. The CDR3 coding sequence is TGTGCCAGCAGCTCAAATCCAGGGTATATTCAGTACTTC. Full variable domain (remainder filled in from reference TRBV14 and TRBJ2-4): EAGVTQFPSHSVIEKGQTVTLRCDPISGHDNLYWYRRVMGKEIKFLLHFVKESKQDESGMPNNRFLAERTGGTYSTLKVQPAELEDSGVYFCASSSNPGYIQYFGAGTRLSVL.

The chain couples TRBV2 to TRBJ1-1, with no clear D. Germline CDR1 is SNHLY and CDR2 is FYNNEI. Trimming stripped 4 bases from V and 1 base from J, with 7 bases between. The CDR3 extends over 13 amino acids. CDR3 protein: CASSVQANTEAFF. For the CDR3, the DNA is TGTGCCAGCAGTGTGCAGGCGAACACTGAAGCTTTCTTT.

The chain couples TRBV28 to TRBJ1-4; TRBD1 matches 9 bases. CDR3 length equals 15 residues. V shed 4 bases, J shed 5 bases, and the junction held 5 bases outside the gene matches. CDR1 and CDR2 from the germline V gene are MDHEN and SYDVKM. The CDR3 spells CASSSPGTGNEKLFF. The CDR3 region has the DNA TGTGCCAGCAGTTCGCCCGGGACAGGGAATGAAAAACTGTTTTTT.

The chain couples TRBV5-4 to TRBJ2-7; 7 nucleotides agree with TRBD2. The CDR3 sequence is 14 residues long. In germline, CDR1 is SGHNT, CDR2 YYREEE (reference sequence). After removal of 1 base from V and 9 bases from J, the junction contained 10 bases not matched to a gene. CDR3 loop: CASSLSGGGPGQYV. In DNA, the CDR3 is TGTGCCAGCAGCTTGTCTGGGGGAGGGCCTGGGCAGTACGTC.

The sample holds one count of this clone. The chain joins TRBV29-1 to TRBJ2-3, with 8 bases matching TRBD2. CDR3 length equals 15 residues. Germline V CDR1 and CDR2: SQVTM, ANQGSEA. The junction had 10 bases not matched to a gene; V was cut back by 6 bases and J by 2 bases. The CDR3 DNA sequence: TGCAGCGTCGGGTGGGGCGGGGGGAACACAGATACGCAGTATTTT. It translates to CSVGWGGGNTDTQYF.

The gene calls are TRBV3-1 (or the pseudogene TRBV3-2) and TRBJ2-2; TRBD2 matches at 9 bases. Germline assignment: CDR1 LGHDT and CDR2 YNNKEL (reference sequence). The V segment lost 4 bases and the J segment 5 bases; nucleotides outside the gene matches: 8. The CDR3 totals 16 residues. CDR3 sequence reads: CASSLTLAGTTGELFF. CDR3 bases: TGTGCCAGCAGCCTTACCCTAGCGGGAACGACCGGGGAGCTGTTTTTT.

The chain couples TRBV6-6 to TRBJ2-1; D is possibly TRBD1 (5 bases). CDR1 is MNHNY and CDR2 is SVGAGI in the germline V gene (reference sequence). Deletions cut 2 bases from V and 9 bases from J, with 17 bases between. The CDR3 spans 15 residues. The chain's CDR3 is CASSYKYRNSTEQFF. The CDR3 DNA sequence: TGTGCCAGCAGTTACAAGTACAGGAACAGCACTGAGCAGTTCTTC.

V gene TRBV27 combines with J gene TRBJ1-1; 7 bases are a match to TRBD1. The CDR3 has 14 residues. V dropped 7 bases and J dropped 8; count of bases not matched to a gene: 13. Germline V gene sequence: CDR1 MNHEY, CDR2 SMNVEV (reference sequence). The chain's CDR3 is CASTPGWTGGEAFF. The CDR3 DNA reads TGTGCCAGCACCCCCGGGTGGACAGGCGGAGAAGCTTTCTTT.

The chain uses TRBV7-9 and TRBJ2-7; TRBD2 matches 8 bases. Germline loops: CDR1 SEHNR, CDR2 FQNEAQ (reference sequence). V was pared by 3 bases and J by 3 bases, with 4 bases of the junction left unmatched. There are 14 residues in the CDR3. The CDR3 nucleotides are TGTGCCAGCAGCTTCAGCGGGGGACGCTACGAGCAGTACTTC. Amino acid sequence: CASSFSGGRYEQYF.

The rearrangement links TRBV11-3 to TRBJ2-5; TRBD2 matches 9 bases. CDR1 and CDR2 (germline): SGHNT, YENEEA. V dropped 5 bases and J dropped 3; count of bases not matched to a gene: 13. The CDR3 consists of 17 residues. The CDR3 coding sequence is TGTGCCAGCAGCCCTATTTCTAGCGGGGTTACGAAAGAGACCCAGTACTTC. It encodes CASSPISSGVTKETQYF.

The chain carries TRBV7-9 and TRBJ2-7; D is ambiguous. Trimming took off 5 bases at V and 4 bases at J, with 12 bases between the two ends. The CDR3 is made up of 13 amino acids. Per the germline V gene, CDR1 is SEHNR and CDR2 is FQNEAQ (reference sequence). CDR3 loop: CASSPRDPYEQYF. The CDR3 bases are TGTGCCAGCAGCCCTAGAGATCCTTACGAGCAGTACTTC.

This chain uses TRBV6-5 with TRBJ1-2; 7 bases line up with TRBD1. V lost 8 bases and J lost 5; bases outside the gene matches: 8. Germline V gene lookup returns CDR1 MNHEY and CDR2 SVGAGI. CDR3 length: 13 amino acids. This chain's CDR3 is CASQRDRPYGYTF. The CDR3 nucleotides read TGTGCCAGCCAGAGGGACAGACCTTATGGCTACACCTTC.

The chain joins TRBV28 to TRBJ2-1; a possible D gene is TRBD2 (5 bases). The V gene lost 3 bases and the J gene lost 4 bases, with 25 bases spanning the gap. This CDR3 has 19 residues. Germline V lookup: CDR1 MDHEN, CDR2 SYDVKM. The CDR3 reads CASSFSTASSSAQYNEQFF. CDR3 DNA: TGTGCCAGCAGTTTCTCCACCGCGTCTAGTAGCGCTCAATACAATGAGCAGTTCTTC.

This clone was detected once. V is TRBV6-4 and J is TRBJ2-1; 10 nucleotides match TRBD2. The CDR3 runs 15 residues. Germline lookup yields CDR1 MRHNA and CDR2 SNTAGT. V gave up 3 bases and J gave up 7 bases; unmatched junction bases: 6. CDR3 region: CASSDRASGGNEQFF. For the CDR3, the DNA is TGTGCCAGCAGTGATCGGGCTAGCGGGGGTAATGAGCAGTTCTTC.

This clone was counted between two and nine times. The J gene is TRBJ2-1, the V gene TRBV6-5, with 8 bases lining up with TRBD2. Germline V gives CDR1 MNHEY, CDR2 SVGAGI. CDR3 length equals 14 residues. J lost 3 bases, V lost 7 bases, and 5 bases had no gene match. The CDR3 DNA reads TGTGCCAGCAAACTAGCGGACCTCTACAATGAGCAGTTCTTC. This sequence encodes CASKLADLYNEQFF.

The chain links TRBV6-5 to TRBJ1-6, with D possibly TRBD1 on 6 matching bases. CDR1 is MNHEY and CDR2 is SVGAGI in the germline V gene. The CDR3 extends over 13 amino acids. Trimming pared 6 bases from V and 8 bases from J, leaving 11 bases between. This CDR3 is CASRMDSYSPLHF. For the CDR3, the DNA is TGTGCCAGCAGGATGGACAGCTATTCACCCCTCCACTTT.